This paragraph covers one T cell receptor beta chain sequence. The antigen remains undetermined. The CDR3 end lies 3 residues beyond the end of the read and is filled in from the germline J gene. The method was immunoSEQ multiplex PCR; TCRdb's version includes in-frame clones alone and lacks a portion of them. The sample totals tens of thousands of clones. The sample comes from a study of T cells in women clearing cervical HPV infection. As for the study in general: No precancer developed; the control's incident HPV16 infection cleared within 12 months. Study results and caveats: CIN3+ cases had significantly higher TCR repertoire richness than controls, but evenness did not differ. Cases carried less TRBV6-7 than controls: roughly 0.11% versus 0.16%.

Germline CDR1 and CDR2: DFQATT and SNEGSKA (reference sequence). The CDR3 extends over 15 amino acids. V shed 0 bases and J 10 bases; nucleotides not matched to a gene: 11. Cervical HPV DNA detected by MY09/MY11 PCR, typed by dot-blot. The rearrangement uses TRBV20-1 and TRBJ1-4; 7 positions agree with TRBD1. The TCR was taken from a woman between 18 and 70 years old with a cervical HPV16 infection that either progressed to CIN3+ or cleared (not recorded which). What was sequenced was blood buffy coat. The DNA read from the CDR3 is TGCAGTGCTAGAGATCTTGGGGACAGTCACGGAAAA. Translated, it gives CSARDLGDSHGK. The complete CDR3 protein is CSARDLGDSHGKLFF.